The subject of this entry is one T cell receptor (beta chain). Its antigen is still unknown. This sample is part of a study of T cells expressing NK-cell markers. Study overall: From sorted CD3+CD56+NKG2C+, CD3+CD56+NKG2C- and CD3+CD56-NKG2C+ T cells came the TCR beta repertoires. Overall study findings and caveats: Several donors' CD3+CD56-NKG2C+ cells were dominated by the same clonotypes.

TCRdb processed the 5' RACE reads again and assigns one entry to each CDR3 protein, with no DNA. This sample contains over 250,000 distinct CDR3 sequences. The sequenced material came from blood T cells: a sorted CD56 or NKG2C T cell subset, CD4+ or CD8+ T cells, or bulk PBMC T cells (not recorded which). This sequence originates from a woman between 18 and 69 years old in good health.

CDR3 sequence: CASSPLGRGLSSYNEQFF. The chain has TRBV5-6 and TRBJ2-1; the TCRdb call, TRBD2, lacks DNA for checking. The CDR3 extends over 18 amino acids. Germline values: CDR1 SGHDT, CDR2 YYEEEE.